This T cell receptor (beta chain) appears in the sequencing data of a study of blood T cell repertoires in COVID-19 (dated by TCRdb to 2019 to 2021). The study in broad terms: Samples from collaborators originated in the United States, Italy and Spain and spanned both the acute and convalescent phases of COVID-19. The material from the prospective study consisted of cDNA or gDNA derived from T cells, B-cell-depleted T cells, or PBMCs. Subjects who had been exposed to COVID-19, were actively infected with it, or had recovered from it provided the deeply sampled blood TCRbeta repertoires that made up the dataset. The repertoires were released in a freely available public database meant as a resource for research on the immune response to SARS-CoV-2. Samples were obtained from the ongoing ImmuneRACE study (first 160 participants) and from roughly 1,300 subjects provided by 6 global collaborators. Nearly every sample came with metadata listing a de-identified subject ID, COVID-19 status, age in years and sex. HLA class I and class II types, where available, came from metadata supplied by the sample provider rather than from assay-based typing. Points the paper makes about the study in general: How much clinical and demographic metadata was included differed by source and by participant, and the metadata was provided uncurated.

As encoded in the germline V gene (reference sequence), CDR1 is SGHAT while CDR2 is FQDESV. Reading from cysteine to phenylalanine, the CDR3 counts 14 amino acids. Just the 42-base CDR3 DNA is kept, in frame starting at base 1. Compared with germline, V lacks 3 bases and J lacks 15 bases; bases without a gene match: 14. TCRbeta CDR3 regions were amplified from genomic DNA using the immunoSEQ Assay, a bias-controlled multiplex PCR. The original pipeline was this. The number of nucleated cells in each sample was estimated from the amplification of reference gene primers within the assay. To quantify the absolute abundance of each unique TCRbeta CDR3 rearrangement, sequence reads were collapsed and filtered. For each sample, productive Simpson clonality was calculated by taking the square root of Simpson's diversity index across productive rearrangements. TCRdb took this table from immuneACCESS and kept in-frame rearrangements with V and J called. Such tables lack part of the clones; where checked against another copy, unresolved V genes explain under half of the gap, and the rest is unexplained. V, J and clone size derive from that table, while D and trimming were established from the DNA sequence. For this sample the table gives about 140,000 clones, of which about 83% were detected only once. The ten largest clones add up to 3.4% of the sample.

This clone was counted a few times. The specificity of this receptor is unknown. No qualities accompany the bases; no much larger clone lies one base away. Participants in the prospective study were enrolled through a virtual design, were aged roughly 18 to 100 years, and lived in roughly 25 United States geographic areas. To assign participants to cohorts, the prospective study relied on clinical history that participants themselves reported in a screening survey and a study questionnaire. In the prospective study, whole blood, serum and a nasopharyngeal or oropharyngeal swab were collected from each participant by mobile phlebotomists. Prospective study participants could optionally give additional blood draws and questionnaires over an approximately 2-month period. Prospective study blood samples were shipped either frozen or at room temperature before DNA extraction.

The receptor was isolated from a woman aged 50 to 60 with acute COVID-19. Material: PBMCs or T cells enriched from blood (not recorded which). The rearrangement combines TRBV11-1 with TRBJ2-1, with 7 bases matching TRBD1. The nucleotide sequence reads TGTGCCAGCAGCTTGCGGACAGGACCCACATTTGCGTTCTTC. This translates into CASSLRTGPTFAFF.